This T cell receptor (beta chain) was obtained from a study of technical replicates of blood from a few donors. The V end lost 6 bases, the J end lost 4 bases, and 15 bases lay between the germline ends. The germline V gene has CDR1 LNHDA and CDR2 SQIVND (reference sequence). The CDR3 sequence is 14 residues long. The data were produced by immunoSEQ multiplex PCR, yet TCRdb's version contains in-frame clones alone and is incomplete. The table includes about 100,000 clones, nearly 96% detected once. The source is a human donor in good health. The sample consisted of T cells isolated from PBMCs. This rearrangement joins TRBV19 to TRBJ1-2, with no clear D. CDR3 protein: CASSPPLAAYGYTF. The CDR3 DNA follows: TGTGCCAGTAGCCCACCTCTCGCGGCCTATGGCTACACCTTC.